A selection of T cell receptor beta chains follows, all from one sample in a study of immune evolution from preneoplasia to lung adenocarcinoma. Using immunoSEQ multiplex PCR, the repertoire was profiled, and TCRdb retains in-frame clones only, with some absent. The data show 6,000 to 8,500 clones, roughly 80% seen once. The specimen sequenced was FFPE minimally invasive lung adenocarcinoma tissue. The origin of the receptors is a person aged 70 to 79 with lung adenocarcinoma. Each CDR3 is given with its conserved first and last residue. A D gene is named only where the DNA matches it firmly. Not all rows give a size; the values are once, few, many and, for expanded clones, a class.

D: -
J: TRBJ2-4
V: TRBV5-8
length: 11
size: once
CDR3: CASSFVDGQYF
DNA: TGTGCCAGCAGCTTCGTGGACGGTCAGTACTTC

D: TRBD2
J: TRBJ2-5
V: TRBV9
length: 13
size: -
CDR3: CASSVELAGTQYF
DNA: TGTGCCAGCAGCGTAGAGCTAGCGGGGACCCAGTACTTC

D: TRBD2
J: TRBJ2-2
V: TRBV19
length: 16
size: -
CDR3: CASSVVAGSNTGELFF
DNA: TGTGCCAGTAGTGTGGTAGCGGGGTCTAACACCGGGGAGCTGTTTTTT

D: -
J: TRBJ1-5
V: TRBV19
length: 16
size: once
CDR3: CASSRRSMGSNQPQHF
DNA: TGTGCCAGTAGTAGAAGGTCTATGGGTAGCAATCAGCCCCAGCATTTT

D: -
J: TRBJ2-6
V: TRBV7-8
length: 19
size: once
CDR3: CASSLLLEVGFSGANVLTF
DNA: TGTGCCAGCAGCTTACTCCTTGAAGTGGGGTTTTCTGGGGCCAACGTCCTGACTTTC

D: -
J: TRBJ1-1
V: TRBV9
length: 13
size: -
CDR3: CASSLQIDNEAFF
DNA: TGTGCCAGCAGCTTACAGATAGACAATGAAGCTTTCTTT

D: TRBD1
J: TRBJ2-5
V: TRBV18
length: 14
size: -
CDR3: CASSPTTGEETQYF
DNA: TGTGCCAGCTCACCAACGACAGGGGAAGAGACCCAGTACTTC

D: -
J: TRBJ2-3
V: TRBV7-3
length: 13
size: -
CDR3: CASSPGLSDTQYF
DNA: TGTGCCAGCAGCCCGGGCCTATCAGATACGCAGTATTTT

D: -
J: TRBJ2-7
V: TRBV11-1
length: 13
size: -
CDR3: CASSPRDTYEQYF
DNA: TGTGCCAGCAGCCCCCGGGACACCTACGAGCAGTACTTC

D: TRBD2
J: TRBJ2-2
V: TRBV5-1
length: 15
size: -
CDR3: CASSSGLAGAGELFF
DNA: TGCGCCAGCAGCTCGGGACTAGCGGGTGCCGGGGAGCTGTTTTTT

D: -
J: TRBJ1-5
V: TRBV7-8
length: 18
size: -
CDR3: CASSPDRMGAYSNQPQHF
DNA: TGTGCCAGCAGCCCTGACAGGATGGGGGCTTATAGCAATCAGCCCCAGCATTTT

D: -
J: TRBJ2-2
V: TRBV7-9
length: 15
size: -
CDR3: CASSLSRGYTGELFF
DNA: TGTGCCAGCAGCTTATCCCGGGGCTACACCGGGGAGCTGTTTTTT

D: TRBD1
J: TRBJ1-2
V: TRBV5-4
length: 15
size: -
CDR3: CASSLAVRGHYGYTF
DNA: TGTGCCAGCAGCTTGGCCGTCAGGGGGCATTATGGCTACACCTTC

D: -
J: TRBJ1-1
V: TRBV6-5
length: 14
size: -
CDR3: CASSYSGTDTEAFF
DNA: TGTGCCAGCAGTTACTCTGGGACTGACACTGAAGCTTTCTTT

D: -
J: TRBJ2-3
V: TRBV7-9
length: 15
size: -
CDR3: CASSLGRGLTDTQYF
DNA: TGTGCCAGCAGCTTAGGCAGGGGTCTAACAGATACGCAGTATTTT

D: -
J: TRBJ2-5
V: TRBV30
length: 15
size: few
CDR3: CAWVNRGDISETQYF
DNA: TGTGCCTGGGTCAACCGTGGGGACATCTCAGAGACCCAGTACTTC

D: -
J: TRBJ2-3
V: TRBV7-7
length: 13
size: few
CDR3: CASSLEDTTLQYF
DNA: TGTGCTAGCAGCTTAGAAGACACGACCCTTCAGTATTTT

D: -
J: TRBJ1-1
V: TRBV2
length: 11
size: once
CDR3: CASSLAGEAFF
DNA: TGTGCCAGCAGTCTCGCGGGTGAAGCTTTCTTT

D: -
J: TRBJ2-7
V: TRBV7-3
length: 13
size: once
CDR3: CASSLQRGDEQYF
DNA: TGTGCCAGCAGCTTACAGAGAGGGGACGAGCAGTACTTC

D: -
J: TRBJ1-1
V: TRBV29-1
length: 13
size: -
CDR3: CSVGGRVNTEAFF
DNA: TGCAGCGTTGGGGGGCGGGTGAACACTGAAGCTTTCTTT

D: TRBD1
J: TRBJ1-1
V: TRBV5-1
length: 16
size: -
CDR3: CASSARTGSVNTEAFF
DNA: TGCGCCAGCAGCGCCCGGACAGGGTCGGTGAACACTGAAGCTTTCTTT

D: -
J: TRBJ2-7
V: TRBV7-3
length: 13
size: -
CDR3: CASSLGGGYEQYF
DNA: TGTGCCAGCAGTTTAGGGGGGGGATACGAGCAGTACTTC

D: TRBD1
J: TRBJ2-7
V: TRBV23-1
length: 15
size: -
CDR3: CASSPLDRGNNEQYF
DNA: TGCGCCAGCAGTCCCCTGGACAGGGGGAACAACGAGCAGTACTTC

D: TRBD1
J: TRBJ1-5
V: TRBV2
length: 15
size: -
CDR3: CASSARDRVDQPQHF
DNA: TGTGCCAGCAGTGCACGGGACAGGGTAGATCAGCCCCAGCATTTT

D: -
J: TRBJ2-6
V: TRBV6-5
length: 15
size: -
CDR3: CASSSHRAGANVLTF
DNA: TGTGCCAGCAGTTCCCACAGGGCTGGGGCCAACGTCCTGACTTTC

D: -
J: TRBJ1-6
V: TRBV28
length: 15
size: few
CDR3: CASSTGPPYNSPLHF
DNA: TGTGCCAGCTCGACAGGACCGCCATATAATTCACCCCTCCACTTT

D: -
J: TRBJ2-7
V: TRBV6-1
length: 10
size: -
CDR3: CASRYYEQYF
DNA: TGTGCCAGCAGGTATTACGAGCAGTACTTC

D: -
J: TRBJ2-2
V: TRBV11-2
length: 13
size: -
CDR3: CASSWTVRGELFF
DNA: TGTGCCAGCAGCTGGACCGTTCGGGGGGAGCTGTTTTTT

D: -
J: TRBJ1-1
V: TRBV30
length: 13
size: -
CDR3: CAWSEGYQTEAFF
DNA: TGTGCCTGGAGTGAAGGCTACCAGACTGAAGCTTTCTTT

D: -
J: TRBJ2-7
V: TRBV6-1
length: 15
size: -
CDR3: CASSERGDPSYEQYF
DNA: TGTGCCAGCAGTGAACGAGGGGACCCGTCCTACGAGCAGTACTTC

D: -
J: TRBJ2-6
V: TRBV6-1
length: 12
size: -
CDR3: CASSFRANVLTF
DNA: TGTGCCAGCAGTTTCCGGGCCAACGTCCTGACTTTC

D: -
J: TRBJ1-3
V: TRBV7-3
length: 12
size: few
CDR3: CASSPGMGTIYF
DNA: TGTGCCAGCAGCCCAGGGATGGGAACCATATATTTT

D: -
J: TRBJ2-1
V: TRBV27
length: 16
size: -
CDR3: CASRPIRGLPYNEQFF
DNA: TGTGCCAGCAGACCCATTAGGGGCCTTCCCTACAATGAGCAGTTCTTC

D: TRBD1
J: TRBJ1-1
V: TRBV28
length: 14
size: -
CDR3: CASSYPGQGTEAFF
DNA: TGTGCCAGCAGTTACCCGGGACAGGGGACTGAAGCTTTCTTT

D: -
J: TRBJ1-2
V: TRBV6-5
length: 12
size: -
CDR3: CASSRRGAGYTF
DNA: TGTGCCAGCAGTCGACGGGGGGCTGGCTACACCTTC

D: -
J: TRBJ2-2
V: TRBV28
length: 15
size: -
CDR3: CASRKMTGNTGELFF
DNA: TGTGCCAGCAGGAAGATGACAGGAAACACCGGGGAGCTGTTTTTT

D: TRBD1
J: TRBJ2-5
V: TRBV11-1
length: 14
size: -
CDR3: CASSWDRGSETQYF
DNA: TGTGCCAGCAGCTGGGACAGGGGGTCGGAGACCCAGTACTTC

D: -
J: TRBJ2-2
V: TRBV10-2
length: 12
size: -
CDR3: CASSLNTGELFF
DNA: TGCGCCAGCAGCTTAAACACCGGGGAGCTGTTTTTT

D: -
J: TRBJ2-1
V: TRBV10-2
length: 15
size: -
CDR3: CASSEGDLSYNEQFF
DNA: TGCGCCAGCAGTGAGGGCGACCTCTCCTACAATGAGCAGTTCTTC

D: -
J: TRBJ1-1
V: TRBV11-1
length: 13
size: -
CDR3: CASSFEENTEAFF
DNA: TGTGCCAGCAGCTTTGAGGAGAACACTGAAGCTTTCTTT

D: -
J: TRBJ2-1
V: TRBV4-1
length: 14
size: -
CDR3: CASSQPLGDNEQFF
DNA: TGCGCCAGCAGCCAACCTCTCGGGGACAATGAGCAGTTCTTC

D: -
J: TRBJ2-7
V: TRBV7-9
length: 15
size: -
CDR3: CASSLSPETSYEQYF
DNA: TGTGCCAGCAGCCTTAGCCCCGAGACAAGCTACGAGCAGTACTTC

D: TRBD1
J: TRBJ1-5
V: TRBV30
length: 13
size: -
CDR3: CAWSVDRREPQHF
DNA: TGTGCCTGGAGTGTGGACAGGCGAGAGCCCCAGCATTTT

D: TRBD2
J: TRBJ2-5
V: TRBV5-1
length: 15
size: -
CDR3: CASSPAGTRLETQYF
DNA: TGCGCCAGCAGCCCGGCCGGGACTAGGTTGGAGACCCAGTACTTC

D: -
J: TRBJ1-3
V: TRBV9
length: 16
size: few
CDR3: CASSVDNRLSGNTIYF
DNA: TGTGCCAGCAGCGTAGATAACAGGCTTTCTGGAAACACCATATATTTT

D: TRBD1
J: TRBJ1-3
V: TRBV12-5
length: 14
size: -
CDR3: CASGDREVYHTIYF
DNA: TGTGCTAGTGGGGACAGGGAAGTTTACCACACCATATATTTT

D: -
J: TRBJ1-2
V: TRBV18
length: 16
size: -
CDR3: CASSPLLDSANYGYTF
DNA: TGTGCCAGCTCACCATTACTAGACAGTGCGAACTATGGCTACACCTTC

D: -
J: TRBJ2-7
V: TRBV21-1
length: 15
size: few
CDR3: CASSKEAGGVREQYF
DNA: TGTGCCAGCAGCAAAGAGGCGGGAGGTGTACGCGAGCAGTACTTC

D: -
J: TRBJ1-2
V: TRBV6-5
length: 14
size: -
CDR3: CASSYNRDRYGYTF
DNA: TGTGCCAGCAGTTACAATAGGGATCGATATGGCTACACCTTC

D: TRBD1
J: TRBJ1-5
V: TRBV9
length: 15
size: few
CDR3: CASSARGQGDQPQHF
DNA: TGTGCCAGCAGCGCAAGGGGACAGGGTGATCAGCCCCAGCATTTT

D: -
J: TRBJ2-3
V: TRBV30
length: 14
size: few
CDR3: CAWSRGGGSDTQYF
DNA: TGTGCCTGGAGTAGGGGGGGTGGGTCAGATACGCAGTATTTT

D: -
J: TRBJ2-3
V: TRBV4-1
length: 17
size: -
CDR3: CASSPGGLGKQPDTQYF
DNA: TGCGCCAGCAGCCCCGGAGGACTGGGAAAACAACCAGATACGCAGTATTTT

D: -
J: TRBJ2-7
V: TRBV5-6
length: 13
size: -
CDR3: CASSFLKVYEQYF
DNA: TGTGCCAGCAGCTTCTTGAAGGTCTACGAGCAGTACTTC

D: TRBD1
J: TRBJ2-7
V: TRBV28
length: 15
size: -
CDR3: CASSFSGTGGYEQYF
DNA: TGTGCCAGCAGTTTCTCCGGGACAGGGGGATACGAGCAGTACTTC

D: -
J: TRBJ1-3
V: TRBV5-1
length: 13
size: -
CDR3: CASCTSSGNTIYF
DNA: TGCGCCAGCTGCACGAGCTCTGGAAACACCATATATTTT

D: -
J: TRBJ2-7
V: TRBV10-3
length: 14
size: -
CDR3: CAISESGYPYEQYF
DNA: TGTGCCATCAGTGAATCAGGGTACCCCTACGAGCAGTACTTC

D: -
J: TRBJ2-7
V: TRBV29-1
length: 12
size: -
CDR3: CSAGDGFYEQYF
DNA: TGCAGCGCCGGGGACGGCTTCTACGAGCAGTACTTC

D: TRBD2
J: TRBJ2-5
V: TRBV11-2
length: 15
size: -
CDR3: CASSGLAAYQETQYF
DNA: TGTGCCAGCTCGGGCCTAGCGGCTTACCAAGAGACCCAGTACTTC

D: -
J: TRBJ1-2
V: TRBV2
length: 11
size: once
CDR3: CASSAIGGYTF
DNA: TGTGCCAGCAGTGCTATCGGGGGCTACACCTTC